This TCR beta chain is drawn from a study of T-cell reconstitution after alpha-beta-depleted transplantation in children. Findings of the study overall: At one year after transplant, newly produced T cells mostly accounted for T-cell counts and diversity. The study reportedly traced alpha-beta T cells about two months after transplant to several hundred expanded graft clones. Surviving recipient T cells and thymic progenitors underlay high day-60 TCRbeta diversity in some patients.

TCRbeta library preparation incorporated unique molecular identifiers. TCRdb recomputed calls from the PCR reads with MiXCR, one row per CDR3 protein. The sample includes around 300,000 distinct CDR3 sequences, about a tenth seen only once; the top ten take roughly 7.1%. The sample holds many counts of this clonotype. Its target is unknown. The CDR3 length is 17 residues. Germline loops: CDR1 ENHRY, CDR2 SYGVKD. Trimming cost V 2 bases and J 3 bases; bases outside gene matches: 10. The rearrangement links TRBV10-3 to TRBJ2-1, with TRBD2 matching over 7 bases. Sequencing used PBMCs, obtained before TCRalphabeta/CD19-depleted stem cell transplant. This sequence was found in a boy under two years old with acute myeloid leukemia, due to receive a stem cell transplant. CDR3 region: CAISEPPLASNYNEQFF. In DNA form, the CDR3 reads TGTGCCATCAGTGAGCCCCCACTAGCGTCTAACTACAATGAGCAGTTCTTC.